The next 17 T cell receptor beta chains were all read from a single sample in a study of graft-versus-host responses after intestinal transplantation. The table came from immunoSEQ multiplex PCR; TCRdb's copy has only in-frame clones and leaves some out. The data show tens of thousands of clones, with 80% to 95% seen just once and roughly 0.31% held by the top ten. These receptors are not linked to any known antigen. Specimen: unstimulated CD4+ T cells sorted from spleen or lymph node cells, collected before intestinal transplant. These receptors were obtained from a human donor who received an intestinal transplant.

This clone was seen just once. The V gene is TRBV27, the J gene TRBJ2-7, with a weak D call TRBD2 (5 bases). The CDR3 covers 14 residues. Germline V gives CDR1 MNHEY, CDR2 SMNVEV (reference sequence). The V gene lost 6 bases and the J gene lost 2 bases, with 14 bases spanning the gap. Here the CDR3 reads CASSLTPRAYEQYF. The CDR3 DNA follows: TGTGCCAGCAGCCTCACACCGAGGGCCTACGAGCAGTACTTC.

The rearrangement joins TRBV6-6 to TRBJ1-4; possibly TRBD1 for D (6 bases). CDR1 is MNHNY and CDR2 is SVGAGI in the germline V gene (reference sequence). The CDR3 extends over 15 amino acids. The ends were cut back, 7 bases at V and 7 bases at J, with 19 bases in the middle. In DNA, the CDR3 is TGTGCCAGCAAAGTGGGGGGCGGTAGGAGTGAAAAACTGTTTTTT. Encoded protein: CASKVGGGRSEKLFF.

The rearrangement uses TRBV7-2 and TRBJ2-6; 9 nucleotides match TRBD1. V lost 5 bases and J lost 11; bases outside the gene matches: 13. Germline V CDR1 and CDR2: SGHTA, FQGNSA. CDR3 size: 16 residues. CDR3: CASSKIPGQGIDVLTF. The CDR3 nucleotides are TGTGCCAGCAGCAAGATACCGGGACAGGGTATCGACGTCCTGACTTTC.

This clone showed up just once. The chain uses TRBV15 and TRBJ1-5; D is possibly TRBD1 (6 bases). V was cut by 4 bases and J by 6 bases, with 16 bases left in between. The CDR3 consists of 15 residues. The germline V gene has CDR1 LNHNV and CDR2 YYDKDF (reference sequence). DNA of the CDR3: TGTGCCACCAGCATTGGAGGGGGAGGAGGTCAGCCCCAGCATTTT. It yields the protein CATSIGGGGGQPQHF.

The rearrangement joins TRBV7-6 to TRBJ2-1; 9 bases map to TRBD2. V was clipped by 2 bases and J by 6 bases; unmatched bases: 11. CDR3 length: 17 residues. Germline-derived CDR1 and CDR2 are SGHVS and FNYEAQ. The CDR3 region is CASSLSSGTSWPNEQFF. CDR3 DNA: TGTGCCAGCAGCTTATCTTCCGGGACTAGCTGGCCCAATGAGCAGTTCTTC.

The gene calls are TRBV19 and TRBJ1-5; 7 bases match TRBD1. The germline gives CDR1 LNHDA, CDR2 SQIVND (reference sequence). This CDR3 spans 15 amino acids. J gave up 6 bases and V 11 bases, and 16 bases lay outside the gene matches. The DNA of the CDR3 is TGTGCCGGTCAATGGGACAGAGTGCCCGGTCAGCCCCAGCATTTT. This sequence encodes CAGQWDRVPGQPQHF.

The chain is built from TRBV9 and TRBJ2-7, with a possible D match to TRBD2 (7 bases). Trimming cost V 0 bases and J 2 bases, with 9 bases left between them. The CDR3 has 14 residues. CDR1 and CDR2 (germline): SGDLS, YYNGEE. The CDR3 bases are TGTGCCAGCAGCGTAGCGGGGGGCCCCTACGAGCAGTACTTC. This sequence encodes CASSVAGGPYEQYF.

The V and J genes are TRBV7-9 and TRBJ1-3; the D is unclear. V dropped 2 bases and J dropped 0 bases, with 8 bases sitting between them. CDR1 and CDR2 from the germline V gene are SEHNR and FQNEAQ (reference sequence). The CDR3 totals 15 residues. The chain's CDR3 is CASSLIQSSGNTIYF. CDR3 in DNA: TGTGCCAGCAGCTTAATACAGAGCTCTGGAAACACCATATATTTT.

CDR3 protein: CASIATGRTNTEAFF. The CDR3 region has the DNA TGTGCCAGCATAGCCACGGGACGGACGAACACTGAAGCTTTCTTT. The gene calls are TRBV2 and TRBJ1-1; TRBD1 might be the D (5 bases). This CDR3 has 15 amino acids. V was pared by 7 bases and J by 1 base, with 16 bases between. CDR1 SNHLY and CDR2 FYNNEI come from the germline V gene.

The V gene is TRBV30, the J gene TRBJ1-5, with 9 bases matching TRBD1. This CDR3 has 14 amino acids. The V gene's germline CDR1 is GTSNPN and CDR2 SVGIG (reference sequence). J gave up 2 bases and V 1 base, and 0 bases lay outside the gene matches. This CDR3 reads CAWSGTGGNQPQHF. The DNA of the CDR3 is TGTGCCTGGAGTGGGACAGGGGGCAATCAGCCCCAGCATTTT.

This rearrangement joins TRBV27 to TRBJ1-1; possibly TRBD1 for D (5 bases). This CDR3 spans 14 amino acids. V was pared by 1 base and J by 0 bases, with 6 bases between. Per germline, CDR1 MNHEY and CDR2 SMNVEV (reference sequence). DNA for the CDR3: TGTGCCAGCAGTTTATACAGGCTGAACACTGAAGCTTTCTTT. Its protein is CASSLYRLNTEAFF.

This chain links TRBV29-1 with TRBJ2-7; D is unclear. This CDR3 comprises 10 residues. Per germline, CDR1 SQVTM and CDR2 ANQGSEA. The V gene lost 6 bases and the J gene lost 6 bases, with 9 bases spanning the gap. Written as DNA, the CDR3 is TGCAGCGTAATTATTGGCGAGCAGTACTTC. It specifies CSVIIGEQYF.

The chain combines TRBV10-2 with TRBJ2-1, with TRBD2 identical over 11 bases. Trimming cost V 4 bases and J 8 bases; bases outside gene matches: 7. The CDR3 runs to 15 residues. CDR1 and CDR2 from the germline V gene are WSHSY and SAAADI. CDR3 sequence reads: CASSVRTSGSYEQFF. The CDR3 bases are TGCGCCAGCAGTGTTCGAACTAGCGGGAGCTATGAGCAGTTCTTC.

This chain uses TRBV4-2 with TRBJ2-2, with a weak D call TRBD2 (6 bases). Germline V lookup: CDR1 LGHNA, CDR2 YNFKEQ. CDR3 length: 15 amino acids. The V end was cut by 2 bases, the J end by 7 bases, with 14 bases between. The CDR3 bases are TGTGCCAGCAGCCAACCGGGAGCGACATTCGGGGAGCTGTTTTTT. This codes for CASSQPGATFGELFF.

This clone was detected only once. The chain recombines TRBV6-1 with TRBJ2-7; no clear D gene. CDR3 length: 8 residues. V lost 7 bases and J 5 bases, leaving 0 bases between the germline ends. Germline V lookup: CDR1 MNHNS, CDR2 SASEGT. The CDR3 is CASNEQYF. CDR3 DNA sequence: TGTGCCAGCAACGAGCAGTACTTC.

This rearrangement joins TRBV9 to TRBJ2-3; perhaps TRBD2 as D (6 bases). CDR1 and CDR2 from the germline V gene are SGDLS and YYNGEE. This CDR3 has 19 amino acids. Trimming stripped 0 bases from V and 0 bases from J, with 20 bases between. The CDR3 protein is CASSVAPAGSGTSTDTQYF. The CDR3 DNA follows: TGTGCCAGCAGCGTAGCCCCGGCGGGTAGCGGTACTAGCACAGATACGCAGTATTTT.

V and J are TRBV18 and TRBJ2-7, with D unclear. The CDR3 consists of 13 residues. Deletions cut 0 bases from V and 3 bases from J, with 6 bases between. Germline values: CDR1 KGHSH, CDR2 LQKENI. CDR3 residues: CASSPPVGYEQYF. The CDR3 bases are TGTGCCAGCTCACCACCGGTCGGCTACGAGCAGTACTTC.